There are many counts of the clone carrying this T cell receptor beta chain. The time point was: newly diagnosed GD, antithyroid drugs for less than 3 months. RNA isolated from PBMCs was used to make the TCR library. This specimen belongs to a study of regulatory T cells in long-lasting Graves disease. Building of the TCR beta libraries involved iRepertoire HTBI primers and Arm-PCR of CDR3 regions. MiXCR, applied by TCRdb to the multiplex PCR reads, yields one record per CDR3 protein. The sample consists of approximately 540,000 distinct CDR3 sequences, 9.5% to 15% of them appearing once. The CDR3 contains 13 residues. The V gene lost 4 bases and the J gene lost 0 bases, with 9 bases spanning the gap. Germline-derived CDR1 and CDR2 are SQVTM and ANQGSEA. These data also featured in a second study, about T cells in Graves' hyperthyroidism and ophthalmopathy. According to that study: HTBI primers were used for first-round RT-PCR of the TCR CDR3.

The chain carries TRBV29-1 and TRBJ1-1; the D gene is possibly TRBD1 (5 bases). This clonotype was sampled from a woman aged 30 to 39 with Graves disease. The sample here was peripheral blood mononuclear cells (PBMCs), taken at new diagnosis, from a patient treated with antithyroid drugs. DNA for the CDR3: TGCAGCGTTGTGGGGGTAATGAACACTGAAGCTTTCTTT. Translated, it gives CSVVGVMNTEAFF. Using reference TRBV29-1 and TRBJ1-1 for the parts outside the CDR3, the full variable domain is SAVISQKPSRDICQRGTSLTIQCQVDSQVTMMFWYRQQPGQSLTLIATANQGSEATYESGFVIDKFPISRPNLTFSTLTVSNMSPEDSSIYLCSVVGVMNTEAFFGQGTRLTVV.